One and the same sample provided the 6 T cell receptor beta chains below, sequenced in a study of OX40 agonist ivuxolimab in advanced cancers. The assay was immunoSEQ multiplex PCR, and TCRdb's table has in-frame clones only and misses some. This sample has under 80,000 clones; about 85% occur once, and the top ten carry roughly 0.58%. Source: CD4+ or CD8+ T cells sorted from blood, taken in a trial of the OX40 agonist ivuxolimab. The receptors come from an adult with an advanced solid tumor such as melanoma, head and neck, liver or kidney cancer.

The chain is built from TRBV7-2 and TRBJ1-5, with 9 bases that match TRBD1. Trimming removed 1 base from V and 2 bases from J; junction bases left unmatched: 6. The CDR3 totals 17 residues. Germline V CDR1 and CDR2: SGHTA, FQGNSA. CDR3 sequence: CASSLVGGQGGNQPQHF. The CDR3 coding sequence is TGTGCCAGCAGCTTAGTGGGGGGACAGGGAGGCAATCAGCCCCAGCATTTT.

Notes on this clone: The germline gene is not matched at one end of the junction; a read error may be the cause. The rearrangement uses TRBV7-2 and TRBJ2-7, with 8 bases fitting TRBD2. This CDR3 comprises 15 residues. Germline V gene sequence: CDR1 SGHTA, CDR2 FQGNSA. The CDR3 loop is CASSSNSGDTYEQYF. The CDR3 DNA reads TGTGCCAGCAGCTCGAATAGCGGGGACACCTATGAGCAGTACTTC. Based on the CDR3 plus reference TRBV7-2 and TRBJ2-7, the full variable domain is GAGVSQSPSNKVTEKGKDVELRCDPISGHTALYWYRQSLGQGLEFLIYFQGNSAPDKSGLPSDRFSAERTGGSVSTLTIQRTQQEDSAVYLCASSSNSGDTYEQYFGPGTRLTVT.

The rearrangement uses TRBV27 and TRBJ1-5; 7 bases line up with TRBD1. Germline CDR1 reads MNHEY; CDR2 reads SMNVEV (reference sequence). Trimming took 8 bases from V and 0 from J; bases not matched to a gene: 7. There are 15 residues in the CDR3. CDR3 in amino acids: CASRQGYYSNQPQHF. CDR3 in DNA: TGTGCCAGCCGACAGGGATATTATAGCAATCAGCCCCAGCATTTT.

This chain joins TRBV7-2 and TRBJ2-3; no clear D. Trimming stripped 5 bases from V and 2 bases from J, with 5 bases between. Per the germline V gene, CDR1 is SGHTA and CDR2 is FQGNSA. This CDR3 region has 12 residues. The DNA of the CDR3 is TGTGCCAGCAGCGAGGCCACAGATACGCAGTATTTT. The encoded protein is CASSEATDTQYF.

The V and J genes are TRBV28 and TRBJ1-1, with D hard to call. The germline gives CDR1 MDHEN, CDR2 SYDVKM. This CDR3 contains 11 residues. Trimming removed 4 bases at V and 11 bases at J, with 11 bases between. CDR3 protein: CASSSPPRAFF. CDR3 DNA: TGTGCCAGCAGTTCCCCCCCAAGGGCTTTCTTT.

J is TRBJ2-1 and V is TRBV27; D is unclear. V gave up 6 bases and J gave up 1 base, with 4 bases separating them. The germline CDR1 and CDR2 sequences are MNHEY and SMNVEV (reference sequence). The CDR3 consists of 12 residues. The CDR3: CASSPSYNEQFF. In DNA, the CDR3 is TGTGCCAGCAGCCCGTCCTACAATGAGCAGTTCTTC.